The 25 T cell receptor beta chains below were found in one sample sequenced in a study of T cell repertoires in aging, cancer and after chemotherapy. Multiplex touch-down PCR with TRB-A/B primers amplified rearranged V-D-J TRB sequences. TCRdb ran MiXCR on the multiplex PCR reads and lists one entry per CDR3 protein. The table shows just over 4,500 distinct CDR3 sequences, with around 20% occurring only once. TCR beta rearrangements were amplified from peripheral blood genomic DNA. Sequencing used blood. The source of these receptors is a human donor with a blood cancer.

About this clonotype: The final CDR3 position lacks the conserved phenylalanine or tryptophan, pointing to a likely read error. The V and J genes are TRBV6-5 and TRBJ2-3, with D uncertain. The CDR3 has 14 residues. Germline values: CDR1 MNHEY, CDR2 SVGAGI. CDR3 bases: TGTGACAGCAGTTACTCGTACAGTTCGAATACGCAGTATTAT. It translates to CDSSYSYSSNTQYY.

On this clonotype: This sequence may be a read error, since a much larger clone differs from it by one base. The chain combines TRBV7-9 with TRBJ2-5, with D maybe TRBD2 (5 bases). The CDR3 loop spans 14 amino acids. Germline-derived CDR1 and CDR2 are SEHNR and FQNEAQ (reference sequence). The CDR3 DNA is TGTGCCAGCAGCTTTATGACTACAAAAGAGACCAAGTACTTC. Translated: CASSFMTTKETKYF.

This clonotype is judged medium-sized. V usage is TRBV20-1 and J usage is TRBJ2-5; D perhaps matches TRBD2 (6 bases). V was shortened by 5 bases and J by 5 bases, with 15 bases between the two germline ends. The CDR3 length is 13 residues. Germline V gives CDR1 DFQATT, CDR2 SNEGSKA (reference sequence). The CDR3 protein is CSAESRDWETQYF. CDR3 sequence (DNA): TGCAGTGCTGAGAGTCGGGACTGGGAGACCCAGTACTTC.

A few counts support this clonotype. This chain connects TRBV20-1 to TRBJ2-7, with 9 nucleotides matching TRBD1. Germline V gene data show CDR1 as DFQATT and CDR2 as SNEGSKA (reference sequence). This CDR3 region has 13 residues. With V trimmed by 4 bases and J by 3 bases, 4 bases remained unmatched. This chain's CDR3 is CSANRDRDYEQYF. The CDR3, as DNA: TGCAGTGCTAACCGGGACAGGGACTACGAGCAGTACTTC.

This clonotype was counted a few times. This rearrangement joins TRBV6-5 to TRBJ2-7, with TRBD1 matching 8 bases. With 8 bases clipped from V and 2 bases from J, the junction kept 5 bases outside the gene matches. Germline V gives CDR1 MNHEY, CDR2 SVGAGI. The CDR3 consists of 13 residues. As DNA, the CDR3 is TGTGCCAGCCAGGGGGACAGGCCCTACGAGCAGTACTTC. It translates to CASQGDRPYEQYF.

This rearrangement joins TRBV7-2 to TRBJ2-1; D may be TRBD1 (6 bases). The CDR3 spans 14 residues. Germline CDR1 reads SGHTA; CDR2 reads FQGNSA. Deletions cut 5 bases from V and 4 bases from J, with 12 bases between. Written as DNA, the CDR3 is TGTGCCAGCAGCCCCTTCGACAGGTACAATGAGCAGTTCTTC. Translated: CASSPFDRYNEQFF.

Concerning this clonotype: A read error is possible here, since a much larger clone lies one base away. This sequence joins TRBV6-2 or TRBV6-3 and TRBJ1-6, with TRBD1 identical over 7 bases. After removal of 6 bases from V and 12 bases from J, the junction contained 14 bases not matched to a gene. The CDR3 consists of 15 residues. CDR1 is MNHEY and CDR2 is SVGEGT in the germline V gene. The CDR3 spells CASSRPTGMGLPLHF. The CDR3 bases are TGTGCCAGCAGCCGCCCGACAGGGATGGGTTTACCCCTCCACTTT.

This clonotype was seen just once. It may be a read error: a sequence one base away is much more abundant. This sequence joins TRBV5-1 and TRBJ2-1; D may be TRBD1 (5 bases). CDR1 and CDR2 from the germline V gene are SGHRS and YFSETQ. The CDR3 runs 15 residues. CDR3 bases: TGCGTCAGCAGCTCTGACAGTACTTGGTACAATGAGCAGTTCTTC. The encoded protein is CVSSSDSTWYNEQFF.

By share, this clonotype counts as large. The chain joins TRBV30 to TRBJ2-2; possible D gene TRBD2, 5 bases. V lost 7 bases, J lost 4 bases, and 10 bases lay in between. This CDR3 comprises 12 residues. Germline CDR1 and CDR2: GTSNPN and SVGIG (reference sequence). This chain's CDR3 is CAYSGGTGELFF. The DNA of the CDR3 is TGTGCCTACAGTGGAGGCACCGGGGAGCTGTTTTTT.

This clonotype is termed medium-sized. V is TRBV6-5 and J is TRBJ1-5; D is possibly TRBD1 (5 bases). This CDR3 is 14 amino acids long. Trimming removed 2 bases at V and 4 bases at J, with 9 bases between. Per the germline V gene, CDR1 is MNHEY and CDR2 is SVGAGI. The CDR3 is CASSYGGWNQPQHF. The DNA of the CDR3 is TGTGCCAGCAGTTACGGGGGGTGGAATCAGCCCCAGCATTTT.

By sample share, this clonotype is medium-sized. V is TRBV5-5 and J is TRBJ1-1; no clear D gene. Deletions cut 1 base from V and 8 bases from J, with 9 bases between. The CDR3 has 12 residues. Germline CDR1 SGHKS, CDR2 YYEKEE (reference sequence). The CDR3 loop reads CASSLMGGEAFF. The CDR3 DNA reads as TGTGCCAGCAGCTTGATGGGAGGAGAAGCTTTCTTT.

Relative to its sample, this clonotype is medium-sized. The V call is TRBV19, the J call TRBJ1-6; 9 positions agree with TRBD1. The CDR3 has 17 residues. V was clipped by 7 bases and J by 7 bases; unmatched bases: 14. Germline values: CDR1 LNHDA, CDR2 SQIVND (reference sequence). As DNA, the CDR3 is TGTGCCAGTACCTCGGGACAGGGTGGAACGAAAAATTCACCCCTCCACTTT. It encodes CASTSGQGGTKNSPLHF.

On this clonotype itself: At one end, the junction sequence differs from germline, possibly due to a read error. This chain connects TRBV30 to TRBJ2-7; 12 positions match TRBD1. The CDR3 has 15 amino acids. Germline CDR1 is GTSNPN and CDR2 is SVGIG (reference sequence). CDR3 nucleotide sequence: TGTGACTGGACCTTGGGACAGGGGGCCCGATACGAGCAGTACTTC. Its translation is CDWTLGQGARYEQYF.

The CDR3 loop reads CSAPRTGGTDEQYF. Written as DNA, the CDR3 is TGCAGTGCTCCGAGGACAGGGGGGACGGACGAGCAGTACTTC. V is TRBV20-1 and J is TRBJ2-7; 10 bases fit TRBD1. Germline loops: CDR1 DFQATT, CDR2 SNEGSKA (reference sequence). The CDR3 sequence is 14 residues long. Losses at the gene ends were 5 bases for V and 5 bases for J; bases not matched to a gene: 9.

This clonotype is labeled medium-sized. The chain has TRBV6-5 and TRBJ2-5; unclear D gene. The V gene's germline CDR1 is MNHEY and CDR2 SVGAGI. The V end was cut by 0 bases, the J end by 2 bases, with 10 bases between. The CDR3 totals 15 residues. The CDR3, as DNA: TGTGCCAGCAGTTACTCGATCGCAGCTCAAGAGACCCAGTACTTC. Its protein product is CASSYSIAAQETQYF.

In its sample, this clonotype ranks as large. The CDR3 region has the DNA TGCAGCGTCCTAAAGGGGGGGGACGAGGGGGAGCAGTTCTTC. As protein: CSVLKGGDEGEQFF. The chain couples TRBV29-1 to TRBJ2-1; maybe TRBD2 (7 bases). The V end was cut by 6 bases, the J end by 10 bases, with 22 bases between. CDR1 SQVTM and CDR2 ANQGSEA come from the germline V gene. The CDR3 consists of 14 residues.

This clonotype is medium-sized within its sample. The chain employs TRBV19 and TRBJ1-5; weak D call: TRBD1 (5 bases). Germline assignment: CDR1 LNHDA and CDR2 SQIVND (reference sequence). Deletions cut 5 bases from V and 6 bases from J, with 14 bases between. The CDR3 is 14 amino acids. The CDR3 here is CASSPSHGGQPQHF. CDR3 nucleotide sequence: TGTGCCAGTAGTCCTTCCCATGGGGGTCAGCCCCAGCATTTT.

In this sample, this clonotype turned up a few times. J is TRBJ1-4 and V is TRBV5-4; D remains ambiguous. V lost 10 bases and J 0 bases, leaving 10 bases between the germline ends. CDR3 length equals 13 residues. The germline V gene encodes CDR1 SGHNT and CDR2 YYREEE (reference sequence). The CDR3 sequence: CAGRSATNEKLFF. The CDR3 DNA reads as TGTGCCGGGAGGAGCGCAACTAATGAAAAACTGTTTTTT.

This clonotype is medium-sized (0.01 to 0.1%) in the sample. In DNA form, the CDR3 reads TGTGCCAGCAGTGCCAACTATGGCTACACCTTC. Amino acids: CASSANYGYTF. This chain uses TRBV6-5 with TRBJ1-2, with D uncertain. The CDR3 extends over 11 amino acids. V lost 5 bases and J lost 2, with 3 bases in between. The germline CDR1 and CDR2 sequences are MNHEY and SVGAGI.

This clonotype is medium-sized by share. The rearrangement joins TRBV5-6 to TRBJ2-5, with 10 bases aligning to TRBD1. From germline, CDR1 is SGHDT and CDR2 YYEEEE. V gave up 0 bases and J gave up 4 bases; unmatched junction bases: 3. The CDR3 consists of 15 residues. CDR3 DNA: TGTGCCAGCAGCTTGGCTGGACAGGGGGGAGAGACCCAGTACTTC. Translated: CASSLAGQGGETQYF.

The J gene is TRBJ1-1, the V gene TRBV6-1; unclear D gene. V lost 1 base, J lost 5 bases, and 5 bases lay in between. The CDR3 is 12 amino acids. The germline CDR1 and CDR2 sequences are MNHNS and SASEGT. CDR3 region: CASSEEWTEAFF. The CDR3 bases are TGTGCCAGCAGTGAAGAGTGGACTGAAGCTTTCTTT.

This clonotype is medium-sized (0.01 to 0.1%) by share. The CDR3 coding sequence is TGTGCCAGCAGTCTAAACAGGGGGCGGAATGAGCAGTTCTTC. It encodes CASSLNRGRNEQFF. V and J are TRBV6-1 and TRBJ2-1; 9 bases are shared with TRBD1. The CDR3 loop spans 14 amino acids. The germline V gene has CDR1 MNHNS and CDR2 SASEGT. Trimming at V came to 5 bases and at J to 7 bases, leaving 6 bases not matched to a gene.

The chain recombines TRBV11-2 with TRBJ2-7, with 9 bases matching TRBD1. In germline, CDR1 is SGHAT, CDR2 FQNNGV. Trimming removed 5 bases from V and 6 bases from J; junction bases left unmatched: 11. The length of the CDR3 is 15 residues. CDR3 sequence: CASSAYTGTGTEQYF. The CDR3 bases are TGTGCCAGCAGCGCATACACCGGGACAGGGACCGAGCAGTACTTC.

This clonotype is classed as large. The rearrangement joins TRBV6-5 to TRBJ2-3; 7 bases match TRBD1. Germline CDR1 MNHEY, CDR2 SVGAGI. J lost 0 bases, V lost 6 bases, and 6 bases had no gene match. The CDR3 runs 15 residues. The CDR3 bases are TGTGCCAGCAGCCGCGACAGGGATAGCACAGATACGCAGTATTTT. Residues: CASSRDRDSTDTQYF.

This clonotype is medium-sized. The chain uses TRBV13 and TRBJ2-5; 7 nucleotides line up with TRBD2. Trimming cost V 5 bases and J 6 bases; bases outside gene matches: 6. CDR3 length equals 13 residues. Germline CDR1 reads PRHDT; CDR2 reads FYEKMQ (reference sequence). The CDR3 region is CASSPSGAKTQYF. As DNA, the CDR3 is TGTGCCAGCAGCCCCAGCGGGGCGAAGACCCAGTACTTC.